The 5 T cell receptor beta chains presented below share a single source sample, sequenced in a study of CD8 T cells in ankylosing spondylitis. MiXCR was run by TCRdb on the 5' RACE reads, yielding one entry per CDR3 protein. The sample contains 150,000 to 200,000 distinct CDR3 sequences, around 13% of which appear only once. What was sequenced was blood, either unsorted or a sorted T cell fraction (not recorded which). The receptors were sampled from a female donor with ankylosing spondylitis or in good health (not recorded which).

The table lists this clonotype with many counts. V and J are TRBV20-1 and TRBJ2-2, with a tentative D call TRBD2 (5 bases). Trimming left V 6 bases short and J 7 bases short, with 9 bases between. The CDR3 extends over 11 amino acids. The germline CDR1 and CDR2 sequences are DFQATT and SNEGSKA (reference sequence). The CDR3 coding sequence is TGCAGTGCGGCGGGCCGCGGGGAGCTGTTTTTT. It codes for CSAAGRGELFF.

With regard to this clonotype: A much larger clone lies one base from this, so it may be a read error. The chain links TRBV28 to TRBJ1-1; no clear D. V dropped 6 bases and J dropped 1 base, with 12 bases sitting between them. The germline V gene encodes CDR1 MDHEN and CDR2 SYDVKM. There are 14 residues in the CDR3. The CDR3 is CASRSYSSNTEAFF. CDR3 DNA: TGTGCCAGCAGATCGTACTCTTCGAACACTGAAGCTTTCTTT.

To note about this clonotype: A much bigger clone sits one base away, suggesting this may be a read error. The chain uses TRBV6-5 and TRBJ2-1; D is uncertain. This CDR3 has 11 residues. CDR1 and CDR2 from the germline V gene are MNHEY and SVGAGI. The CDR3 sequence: CASSSNNERFF. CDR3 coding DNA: TGTGCCAGCAGTTCCAATAATGAGCGGTTCTTC.

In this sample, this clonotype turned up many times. CDR3 sequence (DNA): TGTGCCAGCTCACCCCGTTCCGGGACTAACCGACCCGGGGAGCTGTTTTTT. This encodes CASSPRSGTNRPGELFF. The genes are TRBV18 and TRBJ2-2; 7 nucleotides agree with TRBD2. The CDR3 contains 17 residues. V shed 3 bases, J shed 6 bases, and the junction held 13 bases outside the gene matches. Germline V gene lookup returns CDR1 KGHSH and CDR2 LQKENI.

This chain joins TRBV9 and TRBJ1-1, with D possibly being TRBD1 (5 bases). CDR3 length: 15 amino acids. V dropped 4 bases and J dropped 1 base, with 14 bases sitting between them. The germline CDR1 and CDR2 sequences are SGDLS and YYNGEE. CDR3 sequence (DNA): TGTGCCAGCAGCTTCCACGGGGGAGGGAACACTGAAGCTTTCTTT. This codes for CASSFHGGGNTEAFF.